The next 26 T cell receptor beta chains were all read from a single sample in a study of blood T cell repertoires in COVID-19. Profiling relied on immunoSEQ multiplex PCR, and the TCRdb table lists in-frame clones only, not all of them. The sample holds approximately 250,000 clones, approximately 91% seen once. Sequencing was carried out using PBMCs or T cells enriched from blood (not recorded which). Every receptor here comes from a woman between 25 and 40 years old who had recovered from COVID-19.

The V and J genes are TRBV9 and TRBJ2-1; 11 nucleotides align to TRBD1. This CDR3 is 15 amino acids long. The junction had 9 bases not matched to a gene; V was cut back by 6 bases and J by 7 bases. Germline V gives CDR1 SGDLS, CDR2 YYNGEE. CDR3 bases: TGTGCCAGCACCATAGGACAGGGGGCGTCGAATGAGCAGTTCTTC. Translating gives CASTIGQGASNEQFF.

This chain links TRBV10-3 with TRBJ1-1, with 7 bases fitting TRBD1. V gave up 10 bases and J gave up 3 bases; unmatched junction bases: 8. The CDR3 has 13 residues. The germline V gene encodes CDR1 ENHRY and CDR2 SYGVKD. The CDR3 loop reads CASTQGVDTEAFF. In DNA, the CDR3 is TGTGCCAGCACCCAGGGGGTTGACACTGAAGCTTTCTTT.

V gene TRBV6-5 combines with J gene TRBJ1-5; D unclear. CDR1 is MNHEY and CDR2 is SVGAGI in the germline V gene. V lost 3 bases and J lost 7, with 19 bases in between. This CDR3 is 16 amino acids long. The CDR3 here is CASSYLRASTRQPQHF. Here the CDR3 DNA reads TGTGCCAGCAGTTATCTTCGGGCGTCCACTAGGCAGCCCCAGCATTTT.

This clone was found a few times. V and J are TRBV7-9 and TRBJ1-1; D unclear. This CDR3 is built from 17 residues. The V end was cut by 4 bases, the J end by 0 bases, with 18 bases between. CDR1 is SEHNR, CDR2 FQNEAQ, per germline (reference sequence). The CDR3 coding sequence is TGTGCCAGCAGCTCCTTAGGCGGAAAAAAAATGAACACTGAAGCTTTCTTT. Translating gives CASSSLGGKKMNTEAFF.

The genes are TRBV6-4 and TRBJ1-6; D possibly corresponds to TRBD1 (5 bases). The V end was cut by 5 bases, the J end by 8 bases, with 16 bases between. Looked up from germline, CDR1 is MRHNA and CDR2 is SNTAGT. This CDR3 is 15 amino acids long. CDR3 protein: CASSQEDRNHSPLHF. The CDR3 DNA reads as TGTGCCAGCAGTCAAGAAGACAGAAACCATTCACCCCTCCACTTT.

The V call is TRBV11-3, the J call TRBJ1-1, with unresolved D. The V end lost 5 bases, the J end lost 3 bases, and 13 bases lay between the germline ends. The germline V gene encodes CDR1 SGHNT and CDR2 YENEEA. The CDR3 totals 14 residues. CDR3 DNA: TGTGCCAGCAGCGGAGGCCCGGCGGACACTGAAGCTTTCTTT. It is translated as CASSGGPADTEAFF.

CDR3 in amino acids: CSVVRGMNTEAFF. The CDR3 nucleotides are TGCAGCGTTGTGCGGGGCATGAACACTGAAGCTTTCTTT. The chain carries TRBV29-1 and TRBJ1-1, with a tentative D call TRBD1 (5 bases). The CDR3 covers 13 residues. Germline CDR1 reads SQVTM; CDR2 reads ANQGSEA. V lost 4 bases and J lost 0, with 9 bases in between.

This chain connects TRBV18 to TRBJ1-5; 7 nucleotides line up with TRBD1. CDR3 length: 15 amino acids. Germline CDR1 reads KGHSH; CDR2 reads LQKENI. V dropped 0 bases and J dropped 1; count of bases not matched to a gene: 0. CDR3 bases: TGTGCCAGCTCACCACCGACAGGGAGCAATCAGCCCCAGCATTTT. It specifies CASSPPTGSNQPQHF.

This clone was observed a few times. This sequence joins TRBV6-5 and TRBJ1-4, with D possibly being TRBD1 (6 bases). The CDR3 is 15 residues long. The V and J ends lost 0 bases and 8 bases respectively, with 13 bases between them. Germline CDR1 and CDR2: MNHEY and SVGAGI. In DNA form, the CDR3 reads TGTGCCAGCAGTTACTCGCGGGGGGCGACGGAAAAACTGTTTTTT. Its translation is CASSYSRGATEKLFF.

The CDR3 loop is CASSLGQGSTNEKLFF. CDR3 DNA: TGTGCCAGCAGCCTAGGACAGGGCTCAACTAATGAAAAACTGTTTTTT. The V and J genes are TRBV3-1 (or the pseudogene TRBV3-2) and TRBJ1-4; the match to TRBD1 covers 8 bases. Per the germline V gene, CDR1 is LGHDT and CDR2 is YNNKEL (reference sequence). Trimming took 4 bases from V and 0 from J; bases not matched to a gene: 4. The CDR3 has 16 amino acids.

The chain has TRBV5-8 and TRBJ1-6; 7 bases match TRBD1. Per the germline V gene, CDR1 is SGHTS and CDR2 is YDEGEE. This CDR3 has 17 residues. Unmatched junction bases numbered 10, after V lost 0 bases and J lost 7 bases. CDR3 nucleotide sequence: TGTGCCAGCAGCTTGGTACTGACAGGGATTGCGAATTCACCCCTCCACTTT. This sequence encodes CASSLVLTGIANSPLHF.

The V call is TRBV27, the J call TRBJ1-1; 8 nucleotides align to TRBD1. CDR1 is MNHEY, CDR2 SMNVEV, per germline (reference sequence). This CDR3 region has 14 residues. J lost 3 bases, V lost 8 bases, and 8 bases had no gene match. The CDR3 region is CASRRTGYDTEAFF. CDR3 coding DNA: TGTGCCAGCCGGAGGACAGGGTATGACACTGAAGCTTTCTTT.

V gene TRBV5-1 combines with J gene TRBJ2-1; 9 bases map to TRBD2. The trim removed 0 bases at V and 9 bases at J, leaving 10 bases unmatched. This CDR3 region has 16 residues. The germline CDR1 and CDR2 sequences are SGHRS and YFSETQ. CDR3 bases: TGCGCCAGCAGCTTGGTCGGGCGGGGGGGCTCAAGTGAGCAGTTCTTC. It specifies CASSLVGRGGSSEQFF.

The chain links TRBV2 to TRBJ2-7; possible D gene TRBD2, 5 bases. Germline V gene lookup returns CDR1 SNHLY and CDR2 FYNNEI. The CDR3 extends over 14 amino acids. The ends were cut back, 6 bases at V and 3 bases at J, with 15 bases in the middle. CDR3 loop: CASRGAVGYYEQYF. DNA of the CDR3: TGTGCCAGCAGGGGAGCCGTGGGGTACTACGAGCAGTACTTC.

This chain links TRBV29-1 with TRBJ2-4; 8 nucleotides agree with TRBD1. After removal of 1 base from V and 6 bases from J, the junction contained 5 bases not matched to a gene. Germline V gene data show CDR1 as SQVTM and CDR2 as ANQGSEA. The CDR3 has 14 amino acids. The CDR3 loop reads CSVEVRDRGNIQYF. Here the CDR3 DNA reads TGCAGCGTTGAAGTCCGAGACAGGGGAAACATTCAGTACTTC. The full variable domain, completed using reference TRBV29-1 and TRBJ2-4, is SAVISQKPSRDICQRGTSLTIQCQVDSQVTMMFWYRQQPGQSLTLIATANQGSEATYESGFVIDKFPISRPNLTFSTLTVSNMSPEDSSIYLCSVEVRDRGNIQYFGAGTRLSVL.

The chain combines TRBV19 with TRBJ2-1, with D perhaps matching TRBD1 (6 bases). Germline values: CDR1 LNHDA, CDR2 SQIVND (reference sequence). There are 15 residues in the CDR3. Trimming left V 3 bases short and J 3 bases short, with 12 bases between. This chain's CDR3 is CASSIRQGYYNEQFF. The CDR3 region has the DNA TGTGCCAGTAGTATTAGGCAGGGGTACTACAATGAGCAGTTCTTC.

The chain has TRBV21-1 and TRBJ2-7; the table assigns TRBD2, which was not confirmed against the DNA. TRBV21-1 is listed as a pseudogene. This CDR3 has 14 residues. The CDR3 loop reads CASSKADGSYEQYF. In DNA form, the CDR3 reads TGTGCCAGCAGCAAAGCTGACGGGTCCTACGAGCAGTACTTC.

The CDR3 DNA sequence: TGTGCCTGGAGTGACGGCGGTCAGCCCCAGCATTTT. Protein product: CAWSDGGQPQHF. This chain connects TRBV30 to TRBJ1-5; D is unresolved. Trimming stripped 1 base from V and 6 bases from J, with 7 bases between. The CDR3 consists of 12 residues. CDR1 and CDR2 (germline): GTSNPN, SVGIG (reference sequence).

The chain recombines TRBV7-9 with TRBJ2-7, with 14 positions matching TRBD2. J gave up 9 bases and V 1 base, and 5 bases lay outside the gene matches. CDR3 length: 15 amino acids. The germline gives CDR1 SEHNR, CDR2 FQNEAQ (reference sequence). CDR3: CASSLGGTSGSLQYF. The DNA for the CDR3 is TGTGCCAGCAGCTTAGGGGGGACTAGCGGGAGCTTGCAGTACTTC. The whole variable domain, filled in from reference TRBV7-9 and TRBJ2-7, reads DTGVSQNPRHKITKRGQNVTFRCDPISEHNRLYWYRQTLGQGPEFLTYFQNEAQLEKSRLLSDRFSAERPKGSFSTLEIQRTEQGDSAMYLCASSLGGTSGSLQYFGPGTRLTVT.

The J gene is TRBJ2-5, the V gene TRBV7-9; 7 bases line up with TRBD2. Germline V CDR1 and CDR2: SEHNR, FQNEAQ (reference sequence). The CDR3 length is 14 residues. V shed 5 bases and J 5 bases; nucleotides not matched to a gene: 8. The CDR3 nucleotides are TGTGCCAGCAGCCCCGTGGGGCGGGGGGAGACCCAGTACTTC. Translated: CASSPVGRGETQYF.

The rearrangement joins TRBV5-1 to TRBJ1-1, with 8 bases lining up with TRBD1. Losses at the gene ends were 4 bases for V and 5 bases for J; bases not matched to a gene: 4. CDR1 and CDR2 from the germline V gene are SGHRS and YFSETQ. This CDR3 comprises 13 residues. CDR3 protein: CASSTTGGTEAFF. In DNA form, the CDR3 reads TGCGCCAGCAGCACAACAGGGGGAACTGAAGCTTTCTTT.

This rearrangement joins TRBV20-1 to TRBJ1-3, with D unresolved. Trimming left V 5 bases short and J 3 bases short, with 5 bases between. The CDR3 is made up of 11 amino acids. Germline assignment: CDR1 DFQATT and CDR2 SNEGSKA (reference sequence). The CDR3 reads CSAVRGNTIYF. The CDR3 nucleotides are TGCAGTGCTGTCCGTGGAAACACCATATATTTT.

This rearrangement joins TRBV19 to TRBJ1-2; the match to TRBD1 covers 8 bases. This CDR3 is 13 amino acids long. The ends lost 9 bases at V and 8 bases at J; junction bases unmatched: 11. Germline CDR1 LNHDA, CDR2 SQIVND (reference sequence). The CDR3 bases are TGTGCCAGCACCTGGCCAGGGGGCGAGGGCTACACCTTC. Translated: CASTWPGGEGYTF. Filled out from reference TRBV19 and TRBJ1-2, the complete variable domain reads DGGITQSPKYLFRKEGQNVTLSCEQNLNHDAMYWYRQDPGQGLRLIYYSQIVNDFQKGDIAEGYSVSREKKESFPLTVTSAQKNPTAFYLCASTWPGGEGYTFGSGTRLTVV.

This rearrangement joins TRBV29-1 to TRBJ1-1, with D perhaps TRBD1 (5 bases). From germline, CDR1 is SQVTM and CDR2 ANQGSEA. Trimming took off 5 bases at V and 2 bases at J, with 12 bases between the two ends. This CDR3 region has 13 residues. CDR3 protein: CSVLRGFNTEAFF. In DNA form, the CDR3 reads TGCAGCGTTCTGCGGGGCTTTAACACTGAAGCTTTCTTT.

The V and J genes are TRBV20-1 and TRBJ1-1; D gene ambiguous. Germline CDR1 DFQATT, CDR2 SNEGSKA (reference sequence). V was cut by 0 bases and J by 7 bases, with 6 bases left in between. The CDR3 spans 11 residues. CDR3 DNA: TGCAGTGCTAGAGACTACAGTGAAGCTTTCTTT. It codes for CSARDYSEAFF.

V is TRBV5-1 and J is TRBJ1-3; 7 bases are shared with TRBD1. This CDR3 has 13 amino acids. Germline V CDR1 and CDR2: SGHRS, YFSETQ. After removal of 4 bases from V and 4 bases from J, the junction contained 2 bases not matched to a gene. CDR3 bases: TGCGCCAGCAGCAGACAGGGCGGAAACACCATATATTTT. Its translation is CASSRQGGNTIYF.